One T cell receptor beta chain is described in this entry. Per the original data handling: Counts of nucleated cells, estimated from reference gene primer amplification, were obtained. Method: immunoSEQ multiplex PCR; TCRdb's copy keeps in-frame clones and lacks some. V and J calls and clone size are copied from that table; D and trimming were computed from the DNA. Altogether 200,000 to 250,000 clones are present, around 78% being singletons, with the ten largest covering under 3%. Trimming took 6 bases from V and 2 from J; bases not matched to a gene: 12. This CDR3 comprises 16 residues. CDR1 is SGHNT and CDR2 is YENEEA in the germline V gene. This sample was taken from a study of blood T cell repertoires in COVID-19. Study background: Acute and convalescent COVID-19 specimens originated in the United States, Italy and Spain. In each case, the material was cDNA or gDNA derived from T cells, B-cell-depleted T cells, or PBMCs.

Sequencing was done on a sample of peripheral blood. The source of this sequence is a woman in her 70s with active or convalescent COVID-19. V and J are TRBV11-3 and TRBJ2-5, with TRBD2 matching 7 bases. Here the CDR3 DNA reads TGTGCCAGCAGGGAGTGGGCTAGCGGACCTCAAGAGACCCAGTACTTC. This translates into CASREWASGPQETQYF.